This T cell receptor beta chain comes out of a study of shared clonotypes between healthy human individuals. The repertoire was sequenced with immunoSEQ multiplex PCR; TCRdb's copy has only in-frame clones and lacks some. The sample consists of about 1,800,000 clones, approximately 94% of them appearing once. Terminally differentiated effector memory CD45RA+ cells were excluded by CCR7 positive selection of CD45RO-negative cells. Per the germline V gene, CDR1 is SGHRS and CDR2 is YFSETQ. The CDR3 length is 14 residues. V dropped 1 base and J dropped 3 bases, with 10 bases sitting between them. This chain links TRBV5-1 with TRBJ1-2, with D tentatively TRBD1 (5 bases). The TCR originated in a man aged 18 to 35 in good health. The material sequenced was naive CD8+ T cells sorted from blood. The DNA for the CDR3 is TGCGCCAGCAGCTTGCCCGGGACGGACTATGGCTACACCTTC. It is translated as CASSLPGTDYGYTF.